A selection of T cell receptor beta chains follows, all from one sample in a study of blood T cells in healthy people across ages. TCRdb re-called the 5' RACE reads with MiXCR, one entry per CDR3 protein. The data show roughly 730,000 distinct CDR3 sequences, with around 50% seen just once and 25% to 30% held by the top ten. The specimen was blood. The receptors stem from a man between 40 and 49 years old in good health. CDR3s include the opening cysteine and the closing phenylalanine or tryptophan. A D gene is named only where the DNA matches it firmly. Expanded clones are given a class, and other clones once, few, many or no size at all.

abundance: .
len: 16
d_gene: .
j_gene: TRBJ2-5
v_gene: TRBV7-8
CDR3nt: TGTGCCAGCAGCTTAACTCCCCAGGGGAACCAAGAGACCCAGTACTTC
CDR3aa: CASSLTPQGNQETQYF

abundance: .
len: 15
d_gene: TRBD1
j_gene: TRBJ2-2
v_gene: TRBV9
CDR3nt: TGTGCCAGCAGCGGGGGGACAGGGTGGCCCGGGGAGCTGTTTTTT
CDR3aa: CASSGGTGWPGELFF

abundance: once
len: 15
d_gene: .
j_gene: TRBJ2-3
v_gene: TRBV6-2/TRBV6-3
CDR3nt: TGTGCCAGCAGTTACGAGAGGTCCTCCACAGATACGCAGTATTTT
CDR3aa: CASSYERSSTDTQYF

abundance: .
len: 18
d_gene: TRBD2
j_gene: TRBJ2-6
v_gene: TRBV7-2
CDR3nt: TGTGCCAGCAGCTTAGGACTAGCGGGGGGCTCTGGGGCCAACGTCCTGACTTTC
CDR3aa: CASSLGLAGGSGANVLTF

abundance: many
len: 12
d_gene: .
j_gene: TRBJ2-1
v_gene: TRBV7-2
CDR3nt: TGTGCCAGCAGCCGATTTGGGGGAGAGCAGTTCTTC
CDR3aa: CASSRFGGEQFF

abundance: .
len: 12
d_gene: TRBD2
j_gene: TRBJ2-7
v_gene: TRBV20-1
CDR3nt: TGCAGTGCTACTTCCGGGGGGGGCGAGCAGTACTTC
CDR3aa: CSATSGGGEQYF

abundance: .
len: 15
d_gene: TRBD2
j_gene: TRBJ2-3
v_gene: TRBV6-6
CDR3nt: TGTGCCAGCAGTTCGGGACTAGGGACTACCCATACGCAGTATTTT
CDR3aa: CASSSGLGTTHTQYF

abundance: .
len: 15
d_gene: .
j_gene: TRBJ2-1
v_gene: TRBV3-1
CDR3nt: TGTGCCAGCAGCCAAGGACTAGTTGGGTCCAATGAGCAGTTCTTC
CDR3aa: CASSQGLVGSNEQFF

abundance: .
len: 16
d_gene: TRBD2
j_gene: TRBJ2-3
v_gene: TRBV6-2/TRBV6-3
CDR3nt: TGTGCCAGCCTAACCCACCGAGCGGGAGGACTGGATACGCAGTATTTT
CDR3aa: CASLTHRAGGLDTQYF

abundance: .
len: 18
d_gene: .
j_gene: TRBJ2-6
v_gene: TRBV7-9
CDR3nt: TGTGCCAGCAGCTTAGTCCAGAGAGTCCTCTCTGGGGCCAACGTCCTGACTTTC
CDR3aa: CASSLVQRVLSGANVLTF

abundance: once
len: 16
d_gene: .
j_gene: TRBJ2-6
v_gene: TRBV6-5
CDR3nt: TGTGCCAGCAAGACGGACGGGACTTCTGGGGCCAACGTCCTGACTTTC
CDR3aa: CASKTDGTSGANVLTF

abundance: .
len: 12
d_gene: .
j_gene: TRBJ2-3
v_gene: TRBV20-1
CDR3nt: TGCAGTGCTAGAGACGGCCCAGATACGCAGTATTTT
CDR3aa: CSARDGPDTQYF

abundance: .
len: 12
d_gene: TRBD2
j_gene: TRBJ2-7
v_gene: TRBV29-1
CDR3nt: TGCGGCTTTAACCGGGGGGGCTACGAGCAGTACTTC
CDR3aa: CGFNRGGYEQYF

abundance: .
len: 18
d_gene: TRBD2
j_gene: TRBJ2-1
v_gene: TRBV4-3
CDR3nt: TGCGCCAGCAGCCAAGATCGGCTAGCGGGATGGTCCTACAATGAGCAGTTCTTC
CDR3aa: CASSQDRLAGWSYNEQFF

abundance: .
len: 17
d_gene: TRBD2
j_gene: TRBJ2-1
v_gene: TRBV4-3
CDR3nt: TGCGCCAGCAGCCTAGACTCACTAGCGGGAGGGTACAATGAGCAGTTCTTC
CDR3aa: CASSLDSLAGGYNEQFF

abundance: .
len: 15
d_gene: TRBD1
j_gene: TRBJ1-5
v_gene: TRBV28
CDR3nt: TGTGCCAGCAGCCACGGACAGGGTGGCGTCCAGCCCCAGCATTTT
CDR3aa: CASSHGQGGVQPQHF

abundance: few
len: 16
d_gene: TRBD1
j_gene: TRBJ2-3
v_gene: TRBV7-2
CDR3nt: TGTGCCAGCAGCCTTACGGGGACAGGGGTCACAGATACGCAGTATTTT
CDR3aa: CASSLTGTGVTDTQYF

abundance: .
len: 15
d_gene: .
j_gene: TRBJ1-4
v_gene: TRBV3-1
CDR3nt: TGTGCCAGCAGCCACGGACGCCCCAGGAATGAAAAACTGTTTTTT
CDR3aa: CASSHGRPRNEKLFF

abundance: few
len: 18
d_gene: TRBD1
j_gene: TRBJ2-6
v_gene: TRBV20-1
CDR3nt: TGCAGTGCTAGCGACGGGACAGGGATACACTCTGGGGCCAACGTCCTGACTTTC
CDR3aa: CSASDGTGIHSGANVLTF

abundance: .
len: 15
d_gene: .
j_gene: TRBJ2-4
v_gene: TRBV10-3
CDR3nt: TGTGCCATCAGTGAGGACGGACTAGCCAAAAACATTCAGTACTTC
CDR3aa: CAISEDGLAKNIQYF

abundance: .
len: 14
d_gene: .
j_gene: TRBJ1-5
v_gene: TRBV7-9
CDR3nt: TGTGCCAGCAGTCACGCCGTCAAAAAGCAGCCCCAGCATTTT
CDR3aa: CASSHAVKKQPQHF

abundance: few
len: 15
d_gene: .
j_gene: TRBJ2-7
v_gene: TRBV5-6
CDR3nt: TGTGCCAGCAGCGCCGTCGTCCGGGGTCTCTACGAGCAGTACTTC
CDR3aa: CASSAVVRGLYEQYF

abundance: .
len: 12
d_gene: .
j_gene: TRBJ1-2
v_gene: TRBV27
CDR3nt: TGTGCCAGCAGTAGACGGGGGTCTGGCTACACCTTC
CDR3aa: CASSRRGSGYTF

abundance: .
len: 14
d_gene: .
j_gene: TRBJ2-7
v_gene: TRBV3-1
CDR3nt: TGTGCCAGCAGCCCACTAGCCTCCTCCTACGAGCAGTACTTC
CDR3aa: CASSPLASSYEQYF

abundance: once
len: 13
d_gene: TRBD1
j_gene: TRBJ2-7
v_gene: TRBV27
CDR3nt: TGTGCCAGCAGCTCCACAGGGGCGCGCGAGCAGTACTTC
CDR3aa: CASSSTGAREQYF

abundance: .
len: 11
d_gene: .
j_gene: TRBJ2-5
v_gene: TRBV6-6
CDR3nt: TGTGCCAGCCGAGTAGAAGAGACCCAGTACTTC
CDR3aa: CASRVEETQYF

abundance: .
len: 15
d_gene: .
j_gene: TRBJ1-2
v_gene: TRBV5-1
CDR3nt: TGCGCCAGCAGCTTGAGGGGTGGGGAGGACTATGGCTACACCTTC
CDR3aa: CASSLRGGEDYGYTF

abundance: .
len: 20
d_gene: .
j_gene: TRBJ2-5
v_gene: TRBV6-4
CDR3nt: TGTGCCAGCAGTGACTCGATCTGGGACCATGTCCCCCGTCATGGGAATGGAAAGTACTTC
CDR3aa: CASSDSIWDHVPRHGNGKYF

abundance: .
len: 14
d_gene: .
j_gene: TRBJ1-5
v_gene: TRBV27
CDR3nt: TGTGCCAGCAGTACTCAGGGGACTGGTCAGCCCCAGCATTTT
CDR3aa: CASSTQGTGQPQHF

abundance: .
len: 13
d_gene: .
j_gene: TRBJ2-1
v_gene: TRBV28
CDR3nt: TGTGCCAGCAGTTTAGGGGGCAAGAATGAGCAGTTCTTC
CDR3aa: CASSLGGKNEQFF

abundance: few
len: 13
d_gene: TRBD1
j_gene: TRBJ2-3
v_gene: TRBV2
CDR3nt: TGTGCCAGAGGGACAGGGCAGGGAGATACGCAGTATTTT
CDR3aa: CARGTGQGDTQYF

abundance: .
len: 14
d_gene: .
j_gene: TRBJ2-7
v_gene: TRBV6-1
CDR3nt: TGTGCCAGCAGTGGAGGGTCGACAGCCTACGAGCAGTACTTC
CDR3aa: CASSGGSTAYEQYF

abundance: .
len: 14
d_gene: TRBD1
j_gene: TRBJ2-7
v_gene: TRBV6-1
CDR3nt: TGTGCCAGCAGAAGACGGACAGGGGGTTACGAGCAGTACTTC
CDR3aa: CASRRRTGGYEQYF

abundance: few
len: 15
d_gene: TRBD1
j_gene: TRBJ2-7
v_gene: TRBV5-1
CDR3nt: TGCGCCAGCAGCTCGACGGACAGGAGCGGCAACGAGCAGTACTTC
CDR3aa: CASSSTDRSGNEQYF

abundance: .
len: 14
d_gene: TRBD1
j_gene: TRBJ1-2
v_gene: TRBV2
CDR3nt: TGTGCCAGTGGCCGCAGGGGGCTTGACTATGGCTACACCTTC
CDR3aa: CASGRRGLDYGYTF

abundance: .
len: 18
d_gene: .
j_gene: TRBJ2-7
v_gene: TRBV6-5
CDR3nt: TGTGCCAGCAGTTCCCCAAGGGCGAACGACGGGACCTACAATGAGCAGTACTTC
CDR3aa: CASSSPRANDGTYNEQYF

abundance: few
len: 11
d_gene: TRBD1
j_gene: TRBJ1-2
v_gene: TRBV29-1
CDR3nt: TGCAGCGAGTGGACAGGGGGCGGCTACACCTTC
CDR3aa: CSEWTGGGYTF

abundance: few
len: 17
d_gene: TRBD1
j_gene: TRBJ2-5
v_gene: TRBV14
CDR3nt: TGTGCCAGCAGCCAGGGTTGGCAGGGGGCCCGACAAGAGACCCAGTACTTC
CDR3aa: CASSQGWQGARQETQYF

abundance: many
len: 11
d_gene: .
j_gene: TRBJ2-5
v_gene: TRBV25-1
CDR3nt: TGTGCCAGCAGTGAAGGATGGACCCAGTACTTC
CDR3aa: CASSEGWTQYF

abundance: few
len: 16
d_gene: .
j_gene: TRBJ2-3
v_gene: TRBV5-6
CDR3nt: TGTGCCAGCAGCTTGGTCCCCTCGGGGGGCACAGATACGCAGTATTTT
CDR3aa: CASSLVPSGGTDTQYF

abundance: .
len: 12
d_gene: .
j_gene: TRBJ2-3
v_gene: TRBV2
CDR3nt: TGTGCCAGGGGGGGACCCACAGATACGCAGTATTTT
CDR3aa: CARGGPTDTQYF

abundance: .
len: 18
d_gene: TRBD2
j_gene: TRBJ2-7
v_gene: TRBV9
CDR3nt: TGTGCCAGCAGCGTAGAGAACCGGGGGGGGTTAAGCTCCTACGAGCAGTACTTC
CDR3aa: CASSVENRGGLSSYEQYF

abundance: .
len: 11
d_gene: .
j_gene: TRBJ1-1
v_gene: TRBV7-2
CDR3nt: TGTGCCAGCAGCTTAGATCTCTTGGCTTTCTTT
CDR3aa: CASSLDLLAFF

abundance: .
len: 15
d_gene: .
j_gene: TRBJ1-4
v_gene: TRBV7-2
CDR3nt: TGTGCCAGCAGCAAGGACAGCGCAACTAATGAAAAACTGTTTTTT
CDR3aa: CASSKDSATNEKLFF

abundance: few
len: 15
d_gene: TRBD1
j_gene: TRBJ1-5
v_gene: TRBV27
CDR3nt: TGTGCCAGCAGGGGCGGGACAGGGGAGAGTCAGCCCCAGCATTTT
CDR3aa: CASRGGTGESQPQHF

abundance: .
len: 15
d_gene: TRBD1
j_gene: TRBJ2-7
v_gene: TRBV5-5
CDR3nt: TGTGCCAGCAGCTTCCTTCCGGGACAGTCCTACGAGCAGTACTTC
CDR3aa: CASSFLPGQSYEQYF

abundance: few
len: 15
d_gene: TRBD1
j_gene: TRBJ2-7
v_gene: TRBV7-9
CDR3nt: TGTGCCAGCAGCCGTCCGGGACAGGGGGCCTACGAGCAGTACTTC
CDR3aa: CASSRPGQGAYEQYF

abundance: .
len: 17
d_gene: TRBD1
j_gene: TRBJ2-1
v_gene: TRBV9
CDR3nt: TGTGCCAGCAGCGTAGCTTTGGTCGGACAGGGGAACAATGAGCAGTTCTTC
CDR3aa: CASSVALVGQGNNEQFF

abundance: few
len: 16
d_gene: .
j_gene: TRBJ2-7
v_gene: TRBV7-9
CDR3nt: TGTGCCAGCAGCTCACACAGGGCAGACGAAGCCTACGAGCAGTACTTC
CDR3aa: CASSSHRADEAYEQYF

abundance: few
len: 14
d_gene: .
j_gene: TRBJ2-7
v_gene: TRBV20-1
CDR3nt: TGCAGTGCCCGAAGGGGGACGGGACGTAGCGAGCAGTACTTC
CDR3aa: CSARRGTGRSEQYF

abundance: .
len: 18
d_gene: .
j_gene: TRBJ2-3
v_gene: TRBV24-1
CDR3nt: TGTGCCACCAGTGATTTCTCCCAGCAGAGATTCGGCACAGATACGCAGTATTTT
CDR3aa: CATSDFSQQRFGTDTQYF

abundance: .
len: 16
d_gene: .
j_gene: TRBJ2-6
v_gene: TRBV7-9
CDR3nt: TGTGCCAGCAGCTTCGGACATTTCTCTGGGGCCAACGTCCTGACTTTC
CDR3aa: CASSFGHFSGANVLTF

abundance: .
len: 14
d_gene: .
j_gene: TRBJ2-5
v_gene: TRBV5-1
CDR3nt: TGCGCCAGCAGCTTTGTCCCGCAGGGGGAGACCCAGTACTTC
CDR3aa: CASSFVPQGETQYF

abundance: .
len: 16
d_gene: .
j_gene: TRBJ2-3
v_gene: TRBV5-1
CDR3nt: TGCGCCAGCAGCTTCGCAACCGGGACATCCACAGATACGCAGTATTTT
CDR3aa: CASSFATGTSTDTQYF

abundance: .
len: 15
d_gene: TRBD1
j_gene: TRBJ2-1
v_gene: TRBV9
CDR3nt: TGTGCCAGCAGCGTACAAGACAGGGTTTCCAATGAGCAGTTCTTC
CDR3aa: CASSVQDRVSNEQFF

abundance: .
len: 14
d_gene: .
j_gene: TRBJ2-5
v_gene: TRBV20-1
CDR3nt: TGCAGTGCTGTCCCCGGGGGACGGGGGGAGACCCAGTACTTC
CDR3aa: CSAVPGGRGETQYF

abundance: .
len: 16
d_gene: TRBD2
j_gene: TRBJ2-1
v_gene: TRBV12-3/TRBV12-4
CDR3nt: TGTGCCAGCAGCCCCCCCGGACTAGCATCGTCGAATGAGCGGTTCTTC
CDR3aa: CASSPPGLASSNERFF